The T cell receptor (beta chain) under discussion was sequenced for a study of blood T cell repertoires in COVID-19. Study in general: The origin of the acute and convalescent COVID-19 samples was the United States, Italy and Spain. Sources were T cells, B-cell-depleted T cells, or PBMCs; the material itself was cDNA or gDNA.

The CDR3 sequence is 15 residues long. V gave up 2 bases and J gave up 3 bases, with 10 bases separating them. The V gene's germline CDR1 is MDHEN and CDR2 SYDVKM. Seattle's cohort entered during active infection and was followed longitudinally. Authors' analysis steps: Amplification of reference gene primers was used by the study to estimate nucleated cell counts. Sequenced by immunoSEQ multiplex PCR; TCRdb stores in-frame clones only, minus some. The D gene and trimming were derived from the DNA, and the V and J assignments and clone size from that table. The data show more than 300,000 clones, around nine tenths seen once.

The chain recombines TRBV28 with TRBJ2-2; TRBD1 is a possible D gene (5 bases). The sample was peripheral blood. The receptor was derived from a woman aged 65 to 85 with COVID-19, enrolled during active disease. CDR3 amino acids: CASSLTKGHTGELFF. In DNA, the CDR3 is TGTGCCAGCAGTTTAACGAAGGGGCACACCGGGGAGCTGTTTTTT.